The T cell receptor (beta chain) under discussion was sequenced for a study of control samples from healthy donors and cancer patients. Sequenced by immunoSEQ multiplex PCR; TCRdb stores in-frame clones only, minus some. Here the sample spans 110,000 or so clones, roughly nine tenths being singletons. The germline gives CDR1 SGHRS, CDR2 YFSETQ. The CDR3 is made up of 18 amino acids. V dropped 0 bases and J dropped 0 bases, with 18 bases sitting between them. The V gene is TRBV5-1, the J gene TRBJ2-5, with D possibly matching TRBD2 (6 bases). The sequencing sample was made of blood. The source is a man aged 45-65 years in good health. CDR3 residues: CASSLAGLLATYQETQYF. The CDR3 coding sequence is TGCGCCAGCAGCTTGGCGGGACTCCTTGCCACTTACCAAGAGACCCAGTACTTC.